The clone carrying this TCR beta chain showed up just a few times. Antigen unknown. Researchers ran the PCR with 60 Vbeta and 13 Jbeta primers. Only in-frame clones appear in the TCRdb table, and some are missing; sequencing was by immunoSEQ multiplex PCR. The sample holds about 100,000 clones; about a tenth are singletons and the top ten take under 6.5%. The CDR3 has 14 residues. V was pared by 1 base and J by 3 bases, with 11 bases between. Looked up from germline, CDR1 is SGHNT and CDR2 is YYREEE (reference sequence). This record belongs to a study of cytomegalovirus exposure and HLA in healthy donors. Study-wide results and caveats: A link between a missense DCLRE1C variant and TCR beta V- and J-gene trimming emerged from a later analysis. Per a later analysis, about 17,000 TCR beta sequences showed association with HLA alleles at 0.05 false discovery rate.

The chain links TRBV5-4 to TRBJ2-7, with TRBD2 as a possible D gene (5 bases). Sequencing was done on a sample of PBMCs. This sequence originates from a man in his forties in good health and CMV-seropositive. The CDR3 is CASSLSGNYYEQYF. The DNA of the CDR3 is TGTGCCAGCAGCTTGTCCGGGAATTACTACGAGCAGTACTTC.